The rows below give T cell receptor beta chains drawn from one sample of a study of T-cell memory formation after mild COVID-19. Via MiXCR, TCRdb re-called the 5' RACE reads, giving one row per CDR3 protein. The sample lists a few hundred thousand distinct CDR3 sequences, 20% to 25% occurring once. Sequencing was done on a sample of PBMCs or a T cell subset sorted from them (not recorded which). The receptors were gathered from a young man who had mild COVID-19 (a few samples of this study predate the infection). Cell type and time point are not known. Both conserved end residues are part of each CDR3. The D gene is left open where the match is weak. Some rows mark clone size as missing; the rest say once, few, many or name a class of expanded clone.

size,V,D,J,CDR3,DNA
-,TRBV27,-,TRBJ1-1,CVTFGGWTEAFF,TGTGTCACCTTCGGGGGCTGGACTGAAGCTTTCTTT
-,TRBV5-1,TRBD1,TRBJ1-2,CASSFNDREVLNYGYTF,TGCGCCAGCAGCTTTAATGACAGGGAAGTTCTCAACTATGGCTACACCTTC
-,TRBV7-9,-,TRBJ1-1,CASSLDAGDRAFF,TGTGCCAGCAGCTTAGACGCAGGGGATAGGGCTTTCTTT
few,TRBV15,-,TRBJ1-4,CATSPSGEHVEKLFF,TGTGCCACCAGCCCCTCGGGGGAACACGTCGAAAAACTGTTTTTT
few,TRBV5-1,TRBD1,TRBJ2-7,CASTWTGGSYEQYF,TGCGCCAGCACGTGGACAGGGGGCTCCTACGAGCAGTACTTC
-,TRBV5-6,TRBD1,TRBJ1-6,CASSNPGGYSPLHF,TGTGCCAGCAGCAACCCAGGGGGCTATTCACCCCTCCACTTT
-,TRBV2,-,TRBJ1-4,CASRDIRGEKLFF,TGTGCCAGCAGGGACATTCGGGGTGAAAAACTGTTTTTT
few,TRBV24-1,-,TRBJ2-1,CATSDQPSDYNEQFF,TGTGCCACCAGTGATCAACCTAGCGACTACAATGAGCAGTTCTTC
few,TRBV4-3,-,TRBJ2-1,CATGISYGSDEQFF,TGCGCCACCGGGATCTCCTACGGGAGCGATGAGCAGTTCTTC
few,TRBV5-1,-,TRBJ2-7,CASSFGPAYEQYF,TGCGCCAGCAGCTTTGGGCCCGCCTACGAGCAGTACTTC
few,TRBV6-2/TRBV6-3,-,TRBJ1-5,CASRRGDFSNQPQHF,TGTGCCAGCCGAAGGGGGGACTTTAGCAATCAGCCCCAGCATTTT
-,TRBV3-1,-,TRBJ2-7,CASSSAKEGYEQYF,TGTGCCAGCAGCTCCGCGAAGGAAGGCTACGAGCAGTACTTC